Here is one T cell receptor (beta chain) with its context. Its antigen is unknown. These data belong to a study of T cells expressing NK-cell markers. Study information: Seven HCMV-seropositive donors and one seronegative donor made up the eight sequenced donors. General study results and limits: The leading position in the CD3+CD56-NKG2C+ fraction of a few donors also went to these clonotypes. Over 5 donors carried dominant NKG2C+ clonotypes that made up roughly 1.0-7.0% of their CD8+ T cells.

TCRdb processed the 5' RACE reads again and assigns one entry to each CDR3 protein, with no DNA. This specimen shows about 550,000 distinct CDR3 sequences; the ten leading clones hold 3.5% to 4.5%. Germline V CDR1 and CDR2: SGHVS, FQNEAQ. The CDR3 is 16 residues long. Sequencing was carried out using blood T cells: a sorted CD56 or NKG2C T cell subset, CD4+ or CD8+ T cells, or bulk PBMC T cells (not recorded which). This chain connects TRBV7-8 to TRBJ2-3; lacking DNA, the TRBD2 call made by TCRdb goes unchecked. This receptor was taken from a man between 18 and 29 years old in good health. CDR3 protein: CASSLATSGSADTQYF.